The 25 T cell receptor beta chains presented below share a single source sample, sequenced in a study of blood T cell repertoires in COVID-19. Assay used: immunoSEQ multiplex PCR; TCRdb lists only in-frame clones, some missing. The sample includes around 180,000 clones, around three quarters of them seen just once. The sample consisted of peripheral blood. Every receptor here comes from a man between 65 and 85 years old with active or convalescent COVID-19.

The V and J genes are TRBV10-1 and TRBJ1-1; TRBD1 aligns across 7 bases. Germline CDR1 reads WNHNN; CDR2 reads SYGVQD (reference sequence). V was clipped by 3 bases and J by 5 bases; unmatched bases: 3. The CDR3 runs 13 residues. In DNA form, the CDR3 reads TGCGCCAGCAGTGACAGGGGGGAAACTGAAGCTTTCTTT. It codes for CASSDRGETEAFF.

This chain connects TRBV6-6 to TRBJ1-5; D remains ambiguous. The CDR3 runs to 13 residues. CDR1 and CDR2 (germline): MNHNY, SVGAGI (reference sequence). V lost 6 bases to trimming and J lost 2 bases, with 8 bases between them. The CDR3 coding sequence is TGTGCCAGCAGCCTAGATGGCAATCAGCCCCAGCATTTT. This translates into CASSLDGNQPQHF.

This chain joins TRBV11-2 and TRBJ2-7, with 9 bases identical to TRBD2. With 5 bases clipped from V and 2 bases from J, the junction kept 4 bases outside the gene matches. The CDR3 contains 14 residues. Per germline, CDR1 SGHAT and CDR2 FQNNGV. CDR3 residues: CASSPTSGPYEQYF. As DNA, the CDR3 is TGTGCCAGCAGCCCGACTAGCGGACCCTACGAGCAGTACTTC.

The chain uses TRBV12-5 and TRBJ1-5; D is perhaps TRBD1 (6 bases). V dropped 2 bases and J dropped 2 bases, with 16 bases sitting between them. The germline V gene encodes CDR1 LGHNT and CDR2 FRNRAP. The CDR3 is 17 residues long. The chain's CDR3 is CASGLFFGAGGNQPQHF. CDR3 nucleotides: TGTGCTAGTGGTTTGTTCTTCGGGGCAGGGGGCAATCAGCCCCAGCATTTT. The whole variable domain, remainder taken from reference TRBV12-5 and TRBJ1-5, is DARVTQTPRHKVTEMGQEVTMRCQPILGHNTVFWYRQTMMQGLELLAYFRNRAPLDDSGMPKDRFSAEMPDATLATLKIQPSEPRDSAVYFCASGLFFGAGGNQPQHFGDGTRLSIL.

This clone was seen a handful of times. V is TRBV7-8 and J is TRBJ1-2; D is unclear. The V end lost 3 bases, the J end lost 5 bases, and 7 bases lay between the germline ends. This CDR3 is built from 12 residues. Germline values: CDR1 SGHVS, CDR2 FQNEAQ. The CDR3 loop reads CASSFNRYGYTF. The CDR3 DNA sequence: TGTGCCAGCAGCTTCAACAGATATGGCTACACCTTC.

The CDR3, as DNA: TGTGCCAGCAGGGGAGGGGATGGCCAGCCCCAGCATTTT. Its protein product is CASRGGDGQPQHF. V is TRBV6-5 and J is TRBJ1-5; tentatively, D is TRBD1 (5 bases). The V end lost 6 bases, the J end lost 7 bases, and 13 bases lay between the germline ends. This CDR3 spans 13 amino acids. Per germline, CDR1 MNHEY and CDR2 SVGAGI.

This clone was detected a few times. The genes are TRBV19 and TRBJ1-2, with 7 bases lining up with TRBD1. CDR1 is LNHDA, CDR2 SQIVND, per germline (reference sequence). V was clipped by 8 bases and J by 1 base; unmatched bases: 7. The CDR3 extends over 14 amino acids. In DNA form, the CDR3 reads TGTGCCAGTCTCTACCGGGACAGTAACTATGGCTACACCTTC. It specifies CASLYRDSNYGYTF.

The chain uses TRBV19 and TRBJ2-7, with 11 positions matching TRBD1. The CDR3 covers 15 residues. The V gene's germline CDR1 is LNHDA and CDR2 SQIVND (reference sequence). V lost 5 bases to trimming and J lost 4 bases; unmatched junction nucleotides: 7. CDR3 coding DNA: TGTGCCAGTAGTCCCTCTGGGACAGGGGGATACGAGCAGTACTTC. Amino acids: CASSPSGTGGYEQYF.

V is TRBV30 and J is TRBJ1-2; perhaps TRBD1 as D (5 bases). This CDR3 contains 13 residues. Trimming took 4 bases from V and 7 from J, leaving 16 bases between them. Germline assignment: CDR1 GTSNPN and CDR2 SVGIG (reference sequence). The CDR3 loop reads CAWTGLQGSGYTF. The CDR3 DNA is TGTGCCTGGACGGGACTCCAAGGGTCTGGCTACACCTTC.

CDR3 nucleotide sequence: TGTGCCAGCAGCCAAGATCCCGGGACAGTCCCCGGGGAGCTGTTTTTT. It specifies CASSQDPGTVPGELFF. The rearrangement links TRBV3-1 (or the pseudogene TRBV3-2) to TRBJ2-2, with 7 bases aligning to TRBD1. J lost 6 bases, V lost 0 bases, and 7 bases had no gene match. The CDR3 is made up of 16 amino acids. CDR1 is LGHDT and CDR2 is YNNKEL in the germline V gene (reference sequence).

The CDR3 protein is CASSGQGAANEKLFF. CDR3 coding DNA: TGTGCCAGCAGCGGACAGGGGGCCGCTAATGAAAAACTGTTTTTT. This chain connects TRBV2 to TRBJ1-4; 11 nucleotides agree with TRBD1. Germline values: CDR1 SNHLY, CDR2 FYNNEI. This CDR3 has 15 residues. The V segment lost 6 bases and the J segment 3 bases; nucleotides outside the gene matches: 3.

V usage is TRBV7-7 and J usage is TRBJ2-5, with D uncertain. The CDR3 runs to 15 residues. CDR1 is SSHAT, CDR2 FNYEAQ, per germline (reference sequence). V was clipped by 5 bases and J by 2 bases, with 15 bases between them. CDR3 nucleotides: TGTGCCAGCAGCCCCCGAGAGGCCAGTCAAGAGACCCAGTACTTC. This sequence encodes CASSPREASQETQYF.

This clone was observed once. This chain connects TRBV11-3 to TRBJ2-2, with D unresolved. Germline V gene data show CDR1 as SGHNT and CDR2 as YENEEA. The CDR3 is 13 residues long. V was trimmed by 2 bases and J by 4 bases, leaving 5 bases between them. CDR3 residues: CASSLSRTGELFF. CDR3 bases: TGTGCCAGCAGCTTATCTCGCACCGGGGAGCTGTTTTTT.

The V call is TRBV5-1, the J call TRBJ1-2; TRBD1 is a possible D gene (5 bases). Looked up from germline, CDR1 is SGHRS and CDR2 is YFSETQ. V was clipped by 2 bases and J by 5 bases, with 10 bases between them. The CDR3 spans 13 residues. The DNA for the CDR3 is TGCGCCAGCAGCTTCGACAGAGAATATGGCTACACCTTC. It codes for CASSFDREYGYTF.

The V call is TRBV19, the J call TRBJ1-2; a possible D gene is TRBD1 (5 bases). This CDR3 comprises 15 residues. The germline gives CDR1 LNHDA, CDR2 SQIVND (reference sequence). The V and J ends lost 5 bases and 0 bases respectively, with 13 bases between them. CDR3 protein: CASSGHGTANYGYTF. CDR3 nucleotides: TGTGCCAGTAGTGGGCACGGGACTGCTAACTATGGCTACACCTTC.

This clone was recorded only once. V usage is TRBV19 and J usage is TRBJ1-1, with D uncertain. The germline V gene has CDR1 LNHDA and CDR2 SQIVND (reference sequence). The CDR3 has 14 amino acids. V dropped 3 bases and J dropped 11 bases, with 19 bases sitting between them. The CDR3 here is CASSIFERAGRAFF. The CDR3 coding sequence is TGTGCCAGTAGTATTTTCGAGAGGGCCGGCCGGGCTTTCTTT.

CDR3 in DNA: TGTGCCAGCAGCCAATCGGTCAGAGGGGAAGCTTTCTTT. Translation gives CASSQSVRGEAFF. The chain is built from TRBV3-1 (or the pseudogene TRBV3-2) and TRBJ1-1; D is undetermined. Trimming shortened V by 2 bases and J by 8 bases, and 12 bases separated the two germline ends. This CDR3 spans 13 amino acids. Germline CDR1 reads LGHDT; CDR2 reads YNNKEL (reference sequence).

The CDR3 here is CASSGISGNTIYF. The CDR3, as DNA: TGTGCCAGCAGCGGGATCTCTGGAAACACCATATATTTT. The chain employs TRBV12-3 or TRBV12-4 and TRBJ1-3; D remains ambiguous. V was cut by 6 bases and J by 0 bases, with 6 bases left in between. CDR3 length: 13 amino acids.

The rearrangement links TRBV9 to TRBJ1-1, with D unresolved. Germline values: CDR1 SGDLS, CDR2 YYNGEE. Trimming removed 0 bases from V and 10 bases from J, with 13 bases in between. The CDR3 runs to 13 residues. This CDR3 reads CASSVAPEAGAFF. The CDR3 region has the DNA TGTGCCAGCAGCGTAGCCCCCGAAGCCGGAGCTTTCTTT.

The chain recombines TRBV6-1 with TRBJ1-1, with TRBD1 identical over 9 bases. The CDR3 is 15 residues long. The germline V gene has CDR1 MNHNS and CDR2 SASEGT. V dropped 2 bases and J dropped 4; count of bases not matched to a gene: 5. CDR3 sequence reads: CASSEFTGGGTEAFF. The DNA for the CDR3 is TGTGCCAGCAGTGAATTTACAGGGGGCGGCACTGAAGCTTTCTTT.

J is TRBJ1-6 and V is TRBV5-4, with D hard to call. CDR3 length equals 15 residues. CDR1 and CDR2 from the germline V gene are SGHNT and YYREEE (reference sequence). V was trimmed by 3 bases and J by 11 bases, leaving 18 bases between them. Here the CDR3 reads CASSSDAKWTTPLHF. CDR3 nucleotides: TGTGCCAGCAGCTCCGATGCTAAATGGACTACACCCCTCCACTTT.

This chain joins TRBV19 and TRBJ1-5; D call uncertain. The CDR3 runs 14 residues. Germline V gives CDR1 LNHDA, CDR2 SQIVND (reference sequence). The V end was cut by 2 bases, the J end by 0 bases, with 5 bases between. CDR3 DNA sequence: TGTGCCAGTAGTATAATAGATAGCAATCAGCCCCAGCATTTT. Translated, it gives CASSIIDSNQPQHF.

The chain uses TRBV30 and TRBJ1-4; 7 nucleotides align to TRBD1. The CDR3 is 13 amino acids. Germline loops: CDR1 GTSNPN, CDR2 SVGIG (reference sequence). V trimming: 4 bases; J trimming: 7 bases; junction bases outside the gene matches: 6. CDR3 amino acids: CAWNQGDSEKLFF. The CDR3 DNA is TGTGCCTGGAATCAGGGGGATAGTGAAAAACTGTTTTTT.

This chain connects TRBV6-2 or TRBV6-3 to TRBJ2-3, with D tentatively TRBD1 or TRBD2 (6 bases each). Per germline, CDR1 MNHEY and CDR2 SVGEGT. V was clipped by 4 bases and J by 1 base, with 24 bases between them. CDR3 length: 19 amino acids. The CDR3 reads CASSSSGAWRSPGTDTQYF. The CDR3 DNA sequence: TGTGCCAGCAGTTCCTCGGGGGCTTGGCGGTCCCCTGGCACAGATACGCAGTATTTT.

This rearrangement joins TRBV5-8 to TRBJ2-3; 7 bases line up with TRBD2. Germline V CDR1 and CDR2: SGHTS, YDEGEE. Germline trimming cut 5 bases from V and 0 bases from J; bases unmatched to any gene: 6. The CDR3 totals 15 residues. The CDR3 protein is CASRGAGSSTDTQYF. CDR3 nucleotide sequence: TGTGCCAGCAGGGGAGCGGGATCTAGCACAGATACGCAGTATTTT.